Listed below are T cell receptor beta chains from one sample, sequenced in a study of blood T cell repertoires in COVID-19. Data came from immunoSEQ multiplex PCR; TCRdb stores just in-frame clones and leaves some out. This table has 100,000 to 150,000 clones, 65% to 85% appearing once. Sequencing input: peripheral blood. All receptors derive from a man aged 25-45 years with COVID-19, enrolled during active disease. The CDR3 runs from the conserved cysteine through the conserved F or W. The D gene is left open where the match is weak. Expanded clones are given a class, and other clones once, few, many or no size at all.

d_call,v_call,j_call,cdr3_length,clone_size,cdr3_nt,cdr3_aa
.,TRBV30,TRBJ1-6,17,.,TGTGCCTGGAGTGCACAGTCAGCTTCACGCTCAAATTCACCCCTCCACTTT,CAWSAQSASRSNSPLHF
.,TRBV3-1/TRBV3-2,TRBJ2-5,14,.,TGTGCCAGCAGCCGCCCTGGCTTTGGAGAGACCCAGTACTTC,CASSRPGFGETQYF
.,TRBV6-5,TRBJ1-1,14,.,TGTGCCAGCAGGCACGGACACCTTAACACTGAAGCTTTCTTT,CASRHGHLNTEAFF
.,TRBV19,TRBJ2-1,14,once,TGTGCCAGTAATGACCCTAGCTCCTACAATGAGCAGTTCTTC,CASNDPSSYNEQFF
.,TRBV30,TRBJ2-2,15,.,TGTGCCTGGAGTGTACTTACCGGGGACACCGGGGAGCTGTTTTTT,CAWSVLTGDTGELFF
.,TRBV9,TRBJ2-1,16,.,TGTGCCAGCAGCGCCTGGACCCCGAGCGGGCACAATGAGCAGTTCTTC,CASSAWTPSGHNEQFF
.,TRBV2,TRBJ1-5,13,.,TGTGCCAGCAGGAGATCGACTAATCAGCCCCAGCATTTT,CASRRSTNQPQHF
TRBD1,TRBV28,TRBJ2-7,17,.,TGTGCCAGCAGTTTAGGTCCCCCGGGGACAGACTCCTACGAGCAGTACTTC,CASSLGPPGTDSYEQYF
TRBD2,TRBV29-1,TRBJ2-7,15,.,TGCAGCGTTGAAAGACTAGCGGGAGGTTCCTACGAGCAGTACTTC,CSVERLAGGSYEQYF
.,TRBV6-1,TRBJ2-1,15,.,TGTGCCAGCAGTGAATGGAGCACTTCCTACAATGAGCAGTTCTTC,CASSEWSTSYNEQFF
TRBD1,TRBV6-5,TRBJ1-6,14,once,TGTGCCAGCAGTAGGGGACAGGGAGGTTCACCCCTCCACTTT,CASSRGQGGSPLHF
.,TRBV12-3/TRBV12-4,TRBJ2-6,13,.,TGTGCCAGCAGCTTGAGGGGGGCCAACGTCCTGACTTTC,CASSLRGANVLTF
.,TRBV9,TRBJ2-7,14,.,TGTGCCAGCAGCGTAGGTGGGGGCACCTACGAGCAGTACTTC,CASSVGGGTYEQYF
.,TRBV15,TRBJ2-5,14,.,TGTGCCACCAGCAGAGGTTTCGGGAGAGAGACCCAGTACTTC,CATSRGFGRETQYF
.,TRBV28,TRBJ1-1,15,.,TGTGCCAGCAAGGGTGGGGGCGCGGTCGACACTGAAGCTTTCTTT,CASKGGGAVDTEAFF
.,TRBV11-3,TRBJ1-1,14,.,TGTGCCAGCAGCTTAGAGGGGGCCGTCACTGAAGCTTTCTTT,CASSLEGAVTEAFF
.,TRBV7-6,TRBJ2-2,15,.,TGTGCCAGCAGCTTTAGCGGACAAAACACCGGGGAGCTGTTTTTT,CASSFSGQNTGELFF
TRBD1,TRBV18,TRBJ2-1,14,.,TGTGCCAGCTCACTTGGACAGGGTCGGAATGAGCAGTTCTTC,CASSLGQGRNEQFF
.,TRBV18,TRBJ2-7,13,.,TGTGCCAGCTCACCAGGGACATCCTACGAGCAGTACTTC,CASSPGTSYEQYF
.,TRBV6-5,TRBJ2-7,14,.,TGTGCCAGCAGGGCGGTGGGGGGAGCCTACGAGCAGTACTTC,CASRAVGGAYEQYF
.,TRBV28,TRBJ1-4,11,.,TGTGGAAACAGGGTTAATGAAAAACTGTTTTTT,CGNRVNEKLFF
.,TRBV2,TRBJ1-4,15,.,TGTGCCACCTCGACAGGCGACGCAACTAATGAAAAACTGTTTTTT,CATSTGDATNEKLFF
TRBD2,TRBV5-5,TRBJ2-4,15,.,TGTGCCAGCAGTTCCTCGACTAGCGGGTTGAACATTCAGTACTTC,CASSSSTSGLNIQYF
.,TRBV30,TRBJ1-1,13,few,TGTGCCTGGAGTTATGTAGGGGGAGGGGAAGCTTTCTTT,CAWSYVGGGEAFF
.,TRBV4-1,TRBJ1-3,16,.,TGCGCCAGCAGCCAAGATGGACAGCTCTCTGGAAACACCATATATTTT,CASSQDGQLSGNTIYF
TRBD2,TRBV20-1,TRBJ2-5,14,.,TGCAGTGCTAGTGGGCTAGCGGGGGTGGAGACCCAGTACTTC,CSASGLAGVETQYF
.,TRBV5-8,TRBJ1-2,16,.,TGTGCCAGCAGCTTGGCCGGTGGCGGAACTAACTATGGCTACACCTTC,CASSLAGGGTNYGYTF